This T cell receptor beta chain originates from a study of beta chain features in type 1 diabetes. Study results and limitations: Moderately but significantly shorter TCRB CDR3s were found in Type 1 diabetes patients in all four CD4+ subsets. When cDNA is sequenced, cells with high TCR expression could be over-represented. These data did not resolve whether HLA type affects TCRB rearrangement.

The CDR3 contains 16 residues. The V end lost 4 bases, the J end lost 1 base, and 17 bases lay between the germline ends. Germline V gene sequence: CDR1 SGHNT, CDR2 YYREEE (reference sequence). For this clone: The antigen remains unidentified.

Donors contributed one heparinised blood draw apiece, averaging roughly 0.12 L. The study reverse transcribed the entire isolated RNA, so it sequenced expressed TCRB transcripts. Sequenced by immunoSEQ multiplex PCR; TCRdb stores in-frame clones only, minus some. This sample yields a few hundred thousand clones, of which 25% to 35% are seen a single time; approximately 4% belongs to the top ten. The specimen was central memory CD4+ T cells from blood. This chain uses TRBV5-4 with TRBJ1-2; D possibly corresponds to TRBD1 (6 bases). The sequence derives from a man younger than 45 in good health. The CDR3 DNA reads TGTGCCAGCAGCGCACAGACAGGAGCACTTAACTATGGCTACACCTTC. Amino acids: CASSAQTGALNYGYTF.